Below, one T cell receptor (beta chain) is given with its context. Its target is not known. CDR1 and CDR2 (germline): LGHNA, YSLEER. The CDR3 totals 15 residues. Between the trimmed V and J ends, which lost 0 bases and 9 bases, there was a span of 15 bases. These data belong to a study of OX40 agonist ivuxolimab in advanced cancers. Study background: Eligibility rules accepted prior anti-PD-1, anti-PD-L1 or anti-CTLA-4 therapy, and around 43% had some. Partial responses occurred in Three dose-escalation patients, one with hepatocellular carcinoma and two with cutaneous melanoma. Findings and limits, study-wide: Relative to CD4+ cells, CD8+ T cells on average had more expanded clones. Determination of antigen specificity was not performed for the expanded peripheral T cells.

TCRdb's copy holds only in-frame clones and misses some; the assay was immunoSEQ multiplex PCR. The repertoire holds some 14,000 clones, with approximately 80% as singletons. The clonotype was recovered from an adult with an advanced solid tumor such as melanoma, head and neck, liver or kidney cancer. Sequencing used CD4+ or CD8+ T cells sorted from blood, obtained in a trial of the OX40 agonist ivuxolimab. The chain recombines TRBV4-3 with TRBJ2-1; D is tentatively TRBD1 or TRBD2 (6 bases each). CDR3 sequence (DNA): TGCGCCAGCAGCCAAGATCATCGGGGGCTTGGTGAGCAGTTCTTC. This sequence encodes CASSQDHRGLGEQFF.